The rows below give T cell receptor beta chains drawn from one sample of a study of blood T cell repertoires in COVID-19. The protocol was immunoSEQ multiplex PCR, while the TCRdb copy is restricted to in-frame clones and leaves out a portion. The profile shows about 270,000 clones, roughly 83% of them singletons. The source material was peripheral blood. The receptors derive from a human donor with COVID-19, enrolled during active disease. The donor label of this sample is uncertain. The CDR3 runs from the conserved cysteine through the conserved F or W. The order of the fields is clone size, D gene, J gene, V gene, CDR3 DNA, CDR3 protein. A D gene is named only where the DNA matches it firmly. A row's size may be missing; if present it is once, few, many or a size class.

abundance: .; d_gene: .; j_gene: TRBJ2-1; v_gene: TRBV15; CDR3nt: TGTGCCACCAGCAGAGCTCGGTTTAGTGAGCAGTTCTTC; CDR3aa: CATSRARFSEQFF
abundance: .; d_gene: .; j_gene: TRBJ1-5; v_gene: TRBV30; CDR3nt: TGTGCCTGGAGCGGGAACAGCAATCAGCCCCAGCATTTT; CDR3aa: CAWSGNSNQPQHF
abundance: .; d_gene: TRBD2; j_gene: TRBJ2-5; v_gene: TRBV5-1; CDR3nt: TGCGCCAGCAGCCCTCTGACTAGCGACGGAGGAGAGACCCAGTACTTC; CDR3aa: CASSPLTSDGGETQYF
abundance: .; d_gene: .; j_gene: TRBJ2-5; v_gene: TRBV19; CDR3nt: TGTGCCAGTAGTATAAGGACAGACCTCCAAGAGACCCAGTACTTC; CDR3aa: CASSIRTDLQETQYF
abundance: .; d_gene: .; j_gene: TRBJ1-5; v_gene: TRBV28; CDR3nt: TGTGCCAGCAGTTTATCAGGCAGGGGTGTTGGTCAGCCCCAGCATTTT; CDR3aa: CASSLSGRGVGQPQHF
abundance: .; d_gene: .; j_gene: TRBJ1-2; v_gene: TRBV28; CDR3nt: TGTGCCAGCATGGAGGGGTCGGGTGGCTACACCTTC; CDR3aa: CASMEGSGGYTF
abundance: .; d_gene: TRBD2; j_gene: TRBJ2-1; v_gene: TRBV30; CDR3nt: TGTGCCTGGAGTGTACTACGCGGGAGCGGGGGTGAGCAGTTCTTC; CDR3aa: CAWSVLRGSGGEQFF
abundance: .; d_gene: .; j_gene: TRBJ2-3; v_gene: TRBV7-2; CDR3nt: TGTGCCAGCAGCTCACCAGGCACAGATACGCAGTATTTT; CDR3aa: CASSSPGTDTQYF
abundance: .; d_gene: TRBD2; j_gene: TRBJ2-2; v_gene: TRBV28; CDR3nt: TGTGCCAGCAGCCCGTATTCAGGGACTAGCGGGAGGGCGCTGAATGGGGAGCTGTTTTTT; CDR3aa: CASSPYSGTSGRALNGELFF
abundance: .; d_gene: TRBD1; j_gene: TRBJ2-7; v_gene: TRBV6-5; CDR3nt: TGTGCCAGCAGTTACCAGACAGGGATAGCCTACGAGCAGTACTTC; CDR3aa: CASSYQTGIAYEQYF
abundance: .; d_gene: .; j_gene: TRBJ2-4; v_gene: TRBV12-3/TRBV12-4; CDR3nt: TGTGCCAGCAGCTTAGCCAAAAACATTCAGTACTTC; CDR3aa: CASSLAKNIQYF
abundance: .; d_gene: TRBD2; j_gene: TRBJ2-1; v_gene: TRBV5-1; CDR3nt: TGCGCCAGCAGCTTTGCGGGAGGGCCTTCGAATGAGCAGTTCTTC; CDR3aa: CASSFAGGPSNEQFF
abundance: .; d_gene: .; j_gene: TRBJ1-1; v_gene: TRBV9; CDR3nt: TGTGCCAGCAGCGCTCCACAGACCCCGAACACTGAAGCTTTCTTT; CDR3aa: CASSAPQTPNTEAFF
abundance: .; d_gene: TRBD2; j_gene: TRBJ2-1; v_gene: TRBV6-4; CDR3nt: TGTGCCAGCAGTCGGCTAGCGGGAGCGGACAATGAGCAGTTCTTC; CDR3aa: CASSRLAGADNEQFF
abundance: .; d_gene: TRBD2; j_gene: TRBJ2-1; v_gene: TRBV19; CDR3nt: TGTGCCAGTAGTACCCTCCGGACTAGCGGGAGGTCCAATGAGCAGTTCTTC; CDR3aa: CASSTLRTSGRSNEQFF
abundance: .; d_gene: .; j_gene: TRBJ2-2; v_gene: TRBV19; CDR3nt: TGTGCCAGTAGTATAAGTGCAGGGAATAAGGCCGGGGAGCTGTTTTTT; CDR3aa: CASSISAGNKAGELFF
abundance: .; d_gene: .; j_gene: TRBJ2-1; v_gene: TRBV11-1; CDR3nt: TGTGCCAGCAGCTTAGAGGGGCCTTCCTACAATGAGCAGTTCTTC; CDR3aa: CASSLEGPSYNEQFF
abundance: once; d_gene: TRBD2; j_gene: TRBJ2-1; v_gene: TRBV20-1; CDR3nt: TGCAGTGCTAGTAGGACTAGCGGGAGGCATGAGCAGTTCTTC; CDR3aa: CSASRTSGRHEQFF
abundance: .; d_gene: .; j_gene: TRBJ1-6; v_gene: TRBV15; CDR3nt: TGTGCCACCAGTTTGAGGAGGGGAGCCGAGACGACGAATTCACCCCTCCACTTT; CDR3aa: CATSLRRGAETTNSPLHF
abundance: .; d_gene: .; j_gene: TRBJ1-5; v_gene: TRBV28; CDR3nt: TGTGCCAGCAGTTTAGTGAGGGCACCCCGGCCCCAGCATTTT; CDR3aa: CASSLVRAPRPQHF
abundance: .; d_gene: TRBD1; j_gene: TRBJ2-2; v_gene: TRBV2; CDR3nt: TGTGCCAGCAGTGGGACAGGGCCCGGGGAGCTGTTTTTT; CDR3aa: CASSGTGPGELFF
abundance: .; d_gene: .; j_gene: TRBJ2-2; v_gene: TRBV18; CDR3nt: TGTGCCAGCTCACCGCGATTACAGGGTACCGGGGAGCTGTTTTTT; CDR3aa: CASSPRLQGTGELFF
abundance: .; d_gene: .; j_gene: TRBJ2-3; v_gene: TRBV24-1; CDR3nt: TGTGCCACCAGTGACCCCAGAGGCCCCGATACGCAGTATTTT; CDR3aa: CATSDPRGPDTQYF
abundance: .; d_gene: TRBD2; j_gene: TRBJ2-7; v_gene: TRBV5-4; CDR3nt: TGTGCCAGCAGCTTGCCGAGCGGGAGTAACTACGAGCAGTACTTC; CDR3aa: CASSLPSGSNYEQYF